In its sample, the clone carrying this T cell receptor (beta chain) was seen many times. The sample comes from a study of human T cells and chemical hapten exposure. Time point in this sample: healthy volunteer bleed at 2 weeks. Sequencing started from total RNA isolated from unfractionated whole blood. As originally analysed: The median was around 89,000 TCRs per sample, ranging about 20,000 to 690,600. TCRdb redid the calling of the RACE reads with MiXCR, one entry per CDR3 protein. The authors' filters were not applied to this entry. Here the sample spans some 46,000 distinct CDR3 sequences, around 4% being singletons. Germline V gene data show CDR1 as MNHNS and CDR2 as SASEGT. Trimming shortened V by 11 bases and J by 2 bases, and 15 bases separated the two germline ends. This CDR3 has 13 residues.

Material: whole blood. The chain employs TRBV6-1 and TRBJ1-2; D unresolved. The sequence was collected from a female donor in good health. Some clones in this sample may be carry-over from other donors' samples. The CDR3 is CALEDDQNYGYTF. The DNA of the CDR3 is TGTGCCCTGGAGGATGACCAGAACTATGGCTACACCTTC.